Listed here are 14 T cell receptor beta chains from one sample, sequenced in a study of T cells in women clearing cervical HPV infection. Data came from immunoSEQ multiplex PCR; TCRdb stores just in-frame clones and leaves some out. The listing records 36,000 or so clones. Sequencing was performed on blood buffy coat. The receptors shown here come from a woman aged 18-70 years with a cervical HPV16 infection that either progressed to CIN3+ or cleared (not recorded which).

The CDR3 bases that were read are TGTGCCAGCTCACCTAATGGACAGGGGGCAACTAATGAAAAA. This codes for CASSPNGQGATNEK. The full CDR3 protein is CASSPNGQGATNEKLFF. The rearrangement uses TRBV18 and TRBJ1-4, with 10 bases aligning to TRBD1. From the germline J gene comes the end of the CDR3, since the read stops 3 residues before it. The CDR3 has 17 amino acids. Losses at the gene ends were 3 bases for V and 0 bases for J; bases not matched to a gene: 4. Looked up from germline, CDR1 is KGHSH and CDR2 is LQKENI.

CDR3 loop: CASSTQEVRDTQYF. The part of the CDR3 DNA that was read is TGTGCCAGTAGTACTCAGGAAGTTCGCGATACG. This chain joins TRBV19 and TRBJ2-3; D call uncertain. The read ends 3 residues early relative to the CDR3; the germline J gene fills the gap. Trimming cost V 4 bases and J 6 bases, with 14 bases left between them. From germline, CDR1 is LNHDA and CDR2 SQIVND (reference sequence). This CDR3 comprises 14 residues.

Turning to this clone: The read falls 3 residues short of the CDR3 end, and the missing part is taken from the germline J gene. The V gene is TRBV7-2, the J gene TRBJ2-2, with TRBD1 matching over 8 bases. The germline CDR1 and CDR2 sequences are SGHTA and FQGNSA. The CDR3 runs 14 residues. This CDR3 is CASSLTGAGEKLFF. The sequenced part of the CDR3 DNA is TGTGCCAGCAGCTTGACAGGGGCGGGTGAAAAG.

The CDR3 spells CASSTTKNQPQHF. The CDR3 DNA, read in part, is TGTGCCAGTAGTACCACAAAAAATCAGCCC. The chain uses TRBV19 and TRBJ1-5; D gene uncertain. The read gets to within 3 residues of the CDR3 end, and the germline J gene fills in the rest. CDR3 length: 13 residues. The germline CDR1 and CDR2 sequences are LNHDA and SQIVND (reference sequence). The V gene lost 4 bases and the J gene lost 4 bases, with 8 bases spanning the gap.

In the case of this clone: Read coverage stops 3 residues before the CDR3 terminus; the germline J gene supplies the remainder. V is TRBV7-9 and J is TRBJ1-1; D is perhaps TRBD1 (5 bases). This CDR3 spans 12 amino acids. Germline loops: CDR1 SEHNR, CDR2 FQNEAQ (reference sequence). The V end was cut by 5 bases, the J end by 4 bases, with 8 bases between. The sequenced part of the CDR3 DNA is TGTGCCAGCAGCCCAGGGAGCACTGAA. It codes for CASSPGSTE. The full CDR3 protein is CASSPGSTEAFF.

Comment on this clone: The read terminates 3 residues before the CDR3 end, so the remaining end is supplied by the germline J gene. The chain has TRBV19 and TRBJ2-7; TRBD2 might be the D (6 bases). The germline CDR1 and CDR2 sequences are LNHDA and SQIVND (reference sequence). Trimming removed 3 bases from V and 1 base from J, with 13 bases in between. The CDR3 contains 15 residues. CDR3 bases read: TGTGCCAGTAGTATCTTCGGAGGGGCGTCCTACGAG. As protein: CASSIFGGASYE. The complete CDR3 sequence is CASSIFGGASYEQYF. Filled out from reference TRBV19 and TRBJ2-7, the complete variable domain reads DGGITQSPKYLFRKEGQNVTLSCEQNLNHDAMYWYRQDPGQGLRLIYYSQIVNDFQKGDIAEGYSVSREKKESFPLTVTSAQKNPTAFYLCASSIFGGASYEQYFGPGTRLTVT.

With regard to this clone: The junction and the germline gene differ at one end; a read error may be behind it. Coverage ceases 3 residues before the CDR3 finishes, and the germline J gene fills in the end. Other DNA sequences in this sample translate to the same CDR3. The chain uses TRBV5-6 and TRBJ1-3, with D tentatively TRBD1 (6 bases). The CDR3 has 14 amino acids. The germline V gene has CDR1 SGHDT and CDR2 YYEEEE. The covered CDR3 bases are TGTGCCAGCAGCTTAACAGGGTACGGAAACACG. This codes for CASSLTGYGNT. The entire CDR3 reads CASSLTGYGNTIYF. Drawing the rest from reference TRBV5-6 and TRBJ1-3, the complete variable domain is DAGVTQSPTHLIKTRGQQVTLRCSPKSGHDTVSWYQQALGQGPQFIFQYYEEEERQRGNFPDRFSGHQFPNYSSELNVNALLLGDSALYLCASSLTGYGNTIYFGEGSWLTVV.

Worth noting for this clone: The read is 3 residues too short to cover the CDR3 end, so that end is filled in from the germline J gene. The chain uses TRBV19 and TRBJ2-3; D not certain. The CDR3 is made up of 11 amino acids. Germline V gene sequence: CDR1 LNHDA, CDR2 SQIVND (reference sequence). V dropped 1 base and J dropped 6 bases, with 2 bases sitting between them. This CDR3 reads CASSIADTQYF. The CDR3 bases that were read are TGTGCCAGTAGTATAGCTGATACG.

The CDR3 bases that were read are TGCGCCAGCAGCCTACAGGAGCATAGCACAGATACG. The encoded protein is CASSLQEHSTDT. The whole CDR3 sequence is CASSLQEHSTDTQYF. The genes are TRBV5-1 and TRBJ2-3, with D tentatively TRBD1 (5 bases). From the germline J gene comes the end of the CDR3, since the read stops 3 residues before it. The V and J ends lost 4 bases and 0 bases respectively, with 12 bases between them. The germline V gene encodes CDR1 SGHRS and CDR2 YFSETQ. CDR3 length: 15 residues.

For this clone: The read stops 3 residues short of the end of the CDR3; the missing end is completed from the germline J gene. This rearrangement joins TRBV6-2 or TRBV6-3 to TRBJ2-7; D perhaps matches TRBD1 (6 bases). Germline loops: CDR1 MNHEY, CDR2 SVGEGT. The V end lost 7 bases, the J end lost 2 bases, and 15 bases lay between the germline ends. The CDR3 sequence is 14 residues long. The CDR3 protein is CASTPGQSAYEQYF. CDR3 bases read: TGTGCCAGCACCCCGGGACAATCGGCCTACGAG.

With respect to this clone: Read sequence stops 3 residues before the CDR3 end, and the germline J gene provides the missing end. The chain employs TRBV29-1 and TRBJ1-2, with TRBD1 matching over 7 bases. Trimming took 7 bases from V and 3 from J; bases not matched to a gene: 2. The CDR3 extends over 11 amino acids. Germline CDR1 reads SQVTM; CDR2 reads ANQGSEA. The sequenced part of the CDR3 DNA is TGCAGCGGACAGGGTGACTATGGC. This gives the protein CSGQGDYG. The full-length CDR3 reads as CSGQGDYGYTF.

Regarding this clone: The read terminates 3 residues ahead of where the CDR3 ends, so the germline J gene completes it. The chain couples TRBV20-1 to TRBJ2-1, with TRBD2 identical over 9 bases. CDR3 length: 16 residues. V gave up 0 bases and J gave up 0 bases; unmatched junction bases: 3. CDR1 is DFQATT, CDR2 SNEGSKA, per germline (reference sequence). The CDR3 protein is CSARDGRGGSYNEQFF. The covered CDR3 bases are TGCAGTGCTAGAGATGGGCGGGGGGGCTCCTACAATGAG.

A note on this clone: With the read ending 3 residues before the CDR3 end, the germline J gene is used to fill in that end. J is TRBJ2-2 and V is TRBV7-9, with D hard to call. This CDR3 spans 13 amino acids. Per the germline V gene, CDR1 is SEHNR and CDR2 is FQNEAQ (reference sequence). The CDR3 DNA, read in part, is TGTGCCAGCAGCTTAGTAGCCGGCGTAAAG. Translated: CASSLVAGVK. The full-length CDR3 reads as CASSLVAGVKLFF. Full variable domain (rest looked up from reference TRBV7-9 and TRBJ2-2): DTGVSQNPRHKITKRGQNVTFRCDPISEHNRLYWYRQTLGQGPEFLTYFQNEAQLEKSRLLSDRFSAERPKGSFSTLEIQRTEQGDSAMYLCASSLVAGVKLFFGEGSRLTVL.

A note on this clone: Read sequence stops 3 residues before the CDR3 end, and the germline J gene provides the missing end. V usage is TRBV5-1 and J usage is TRBJ2-3; TRBD2 might be the D (5 bases). Germline CDR1 SGHRS, CDR2 YFSETQ. V shed 0 bases and J shed 6 bases, with 14 bases lying between them. The CDR3 runs 15 residues. Here the CDR3 reads CASSLGQEAVDTQYF. The CDR3 DNA, read in part, is TGCGCCAGCAGCTTGGGTCAGGAGGCCGTCGATACG.